One and the same sample provided the 15 T cell receptor beta chains below, sequenced in a study of blood T cell repertoires in COVID-19. TCRdb's table, derived via immunoSEQ multiplex PCR, lists solely in-frame clones and lacks some. The sample has around 99,000 clones, 79% seen once; the top ten hold less than 20%. The material sequenced was peripheral blood. The receptors come from an elderly woman with active or convalescent COVID-19.

This sequence joins TRBV27 and TRBJ2-1, with TRBD2 as a possible D gene (6 bases). Germline assignment: CDR1 MNHEY and CDR2 SMNVEV (reference sequence). The CDR3 contains 15 residues. The ends were cut back, 9 bases at V and 2 bases at J, with 17 bases in the middle. The CDR3 DNA follows: TGTGCCAGTGGCAGAGCGGGCGCAGCCTACAATGAGCAGTTCTTC. This codes for CASGRAGAAYNEQFF.

This sequence joins TRBV2 and TRBJ2-7; 9 bases match TRBD1. CDR1 is SNHLY, CDR2 FYNNEI, per germline. V lost 0 bases and J lost 3; bases outside the gene matches: 3. The CDR3 has 15 residues. DNA for the CDR3: TGTGCCAGCAGTGAAGCTCCGACAGGGGGCTACGAGCAGTACTTC. Translated: CASSEAPTGGYEQYF. Combining the CDR3 with reference TRBV2 and TRBJ2-7 gives the whole variable domain EPEVTQTPSHQVTQMGQEVILRCVPISNHLYFYWYRQILGQKVEFLVSFYNNEISEKSEIFDDQFSVERPDGSNFTLKIRSTKLEDSAMYFCASSEAPTGGYEQYFGPGTRLTVT.

The CDR3 loop reads CAISGHTDTQYF. The CDR3 coding sequence is TGTGCCATCAGTGGACACACAGATACGCAGTATTTT. The chain recombines TRBV10-3 with TRBJ2-3; the D is unclear. This CDR3 contains 12 residues. The ends were cut back, 4 bases at V and 2 bases at J, with 4 bases in the middle. CDR1 is ENHRY, CDR2 SYGVKD, per germline.

The rearrangement joins TRBV28 to TRBJ1-1; D call uncertain. The CDR3 consists of 14 residues. V dropped 4 bases and J dropped 3 bases, with 12 bases sitting between them. Germline V gene lookup returns CDR1 MDHEN and CDR2 SYDVKM. As DNA, the CDR3 is TGTGCCAGCAGTTCGGCGGTTGGTCACACTGAAGCTTTCTTT. As protein: CASSSAVGHTEAFF.

The chain links TRBV6-5 to TRBJ2-5, with a possible D match to TRBD1 (6 bases). The CDR3 totals 13 residues. Germline-derived CDR1 and CDR2 are MNHEY and SVGAGI. The DNA of the CDR3 is TGTCCCACACCGGGACACGCATCTTGGTCCCAGTACTTC. As protein: CPTPGHASWSQYF.

CDR3 sequence reads: CASSQIPTSSQTDTQYF. The CDR3 nucleotides read TGTGCCAGCAGCCAAATTCCCACTAGTTCGCAAACAGATACGCAGTATTTT. J is TRBJ2-3 and V is TRBV16; D might be TRBD2 (5 bases). The CDR3 consists of 17 residues. Germline values: CDR1 KGHSY, CDR2 FQNENV. V was pared by 2 bases and J by 3 bases, with 18 bases between.

This clone was detected once. The V and J genes are TRBV7-2 and TRBJ2-3, with D unclear. V gave up 6 bases and J gave up 4 bases, with 11 bases separating them. Per germline, CDR1 SGHTA and CDR2 FQGNSA. The CDR3 runs 13 residues. The CDR3 loop reads CASSPVPPDTQYF. The CDR3 DNA follows: TGTGCCAGCAGTCCAGTGCCTCCAGATACGCAGTATTTT. The entire variable domain, with the rest obtained from reference TRBV7-2 and TRBJ2-3, is as follows: GAGVSQSPSNKVTEKGKDVELRCDPISGHTALYWYRQSLGQGLEFLIYFQGNSAPDKSGLPSDRFSAERTGGSVSTLTIQRTQQEDSAVYLCASSPVPPDTQYFGPGTRLTVL.

On this clone: The identical CDR3 is also encoded by other nucleotide sequences in the sample. V is TRBV27 and J is TRBJ2-7, with 8 bases fitting TRBD1. The CDR3 totals 12 residues. Trimming at V came to 5 bases and at J to 4 bases, leaving 1 base not matched to a gene. Germline-derived CDR1 and CDR2 are MNHEY and SMNVEV (reference sequence). The DNA of the CDR3 is TGTGCCAGCAGTCACAGGGGGTACGAGCAGTACTTC. It encodes CASSHRGYEQYF.

The chain carries TRBV10-2 and TRBJ2-3, with 13 bases lining up with TRBD2. Germline V gene lookup returns CDR1 WSHSY and CDR2 SAAADI. The ends lost 6 bases at V and 6 bases at J; junction bases unmatched: 6. The CDR3 loop spans 15 amino acids. The CDR3 is CASSELAGGKDTQYF. The CDR3 bases are TGCGCCAGCAGCGAACTAGCGGGAGGGAAGGATACGCAGTATTTT.

This chain uses TRBV19 with TRBJ1-2, with D unclear. The CDR3 extends over 13 amino acids. Trimming pared 6 bases from V and 8 bases from J, leaving 16 bases between. The germline V gene has CDR1 LNHDA and CDR2 SQIVND (reference sequence). The CDR3 here is CASRVSRDRGYTF. CDR3 bases: TGTGCCAGTAGGGTCTCCCGGGATCGCGGCTACACCTTC. Together with reference TRBV19 and TRBJ1-2, the CDR3 gives the full variable domain: DGGITQSPKYLFRKEGQNVTLSCEQNLNHDAMYWYRQDPGQGLRLIYYSQIVNDFQKGDIAEGYSVSREKKESFPLTVTSAQKNPTAFYLCASRVSRDRGYTFGSGTRLTVV.

V gene TRBV9 combines with J gene TRBJ2-2; a weak D match, TRBD1 (5 bases). Germline CDR1 SGDLS, CDR2 YYNGEE. V lost 0 bases, J lost 1 base, and 10 bases lay in between. The CDR3 is made up of 16 amino acids. As DNA, the CDR3 is TGTGCCAGCAGCGTAGAAAGGGGTTGGAACACCGGGGAGCTGTTTTTT. This codes for CASSVERGWNTGELFF.

This chain joins TRBV15 and TRBJ2-7, with 7 positions matching TRBD1. V was pared by 5 bases and J by 6 bases, with 7 bases of the junction left unmatched. CDR3 size: 13 residues. The V gene's germline CDR1 is LNHNV and CDR2 YYDKDF (reference sequence). CDR3 DNA: TGTGCCACCAGCTATGGACAGGTGAGCGAGCAGTACTTC. Translating it yields CATSYGQVSEQYF.

This sequence joins TRBV29-1 and TRBJ1-4; maybe TRBD1 (5 bases). Trimming removed 6 bases from V and 0 bases from J, with 11 bases in between. The CDR3 is 14 amino acids. Germline V gene sequence: CDR1 SQVTM, CDR2 ANQGSEA. Here the CDR3 reads CSVLTEPTNEKLFF. The CDR3 DNA reads as TGCAGCGTCCTGACAGAACCAACTAATGAAAAACTGTTTTTT.

Of note for this clone: An end of the junction does not agree with germline; a read error may underlie this. As DNA, the CDR3 is TGTGCCAGCAGCTCGGACGGGAGTAGATTGAACACTGAAGCTTTCTTT. Protein: CASSSDGSRLNTEAFF. This sequence joins TRBV5-1 and TRBJ1-1; D gene unclear. The CDR3 totals 16 residues. Germline values: CDR1 SGHRS, CDR2 YFSETQ.

The chain couples TRBV19 to TRBJ2-1, with TRBD2 as a possible D gene (5 bases). The V gene lost 9 bases and the J gene lost 8 bases, with 17 bases spanning the gap. Per germline, CDR1 LNHDA and CDR2 SQIVND (reference sequence). The CDR3 has 13 amino acids. CDR3 residues: CASSALAGYEQFF. The DNA of the CDR3 is TGTGCCAGCTCCGCGCTAGCAGGTTATGAGCAGTTCTTC.